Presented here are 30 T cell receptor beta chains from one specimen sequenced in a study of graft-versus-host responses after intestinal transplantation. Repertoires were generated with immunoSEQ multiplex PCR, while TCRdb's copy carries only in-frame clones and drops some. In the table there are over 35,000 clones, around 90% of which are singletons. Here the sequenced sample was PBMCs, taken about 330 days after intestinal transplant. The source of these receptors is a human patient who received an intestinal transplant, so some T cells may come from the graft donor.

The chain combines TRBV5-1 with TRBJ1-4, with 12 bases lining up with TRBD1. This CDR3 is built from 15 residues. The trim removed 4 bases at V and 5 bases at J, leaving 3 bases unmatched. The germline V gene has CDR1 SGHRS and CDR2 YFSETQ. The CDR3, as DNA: TGCGCCAGCAGCCTCGGGACAGGGGGCAATGAAAAACTGTTTTTT. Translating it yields CASSLGTGGNEKLFF. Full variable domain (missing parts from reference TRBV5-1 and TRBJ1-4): KAGVTQTPRYLIKTRGQQVTLSCSPISGHRSVSWYQQTPGQGLQFLFEYFSETQRNKGNFPGRFSGRQFSNSRSEMNVSTLELGDSALYLCASSLGTGGNEKLFFGSGTQLSVL.

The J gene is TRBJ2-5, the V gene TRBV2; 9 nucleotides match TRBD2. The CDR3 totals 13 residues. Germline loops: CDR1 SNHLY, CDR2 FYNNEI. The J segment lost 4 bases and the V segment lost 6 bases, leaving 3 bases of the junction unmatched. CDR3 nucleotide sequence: TGTGCCAGCAGCCTTAGCGGGAGAGAGACCCAGTACTTC. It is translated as CASSLSGRETQYF.

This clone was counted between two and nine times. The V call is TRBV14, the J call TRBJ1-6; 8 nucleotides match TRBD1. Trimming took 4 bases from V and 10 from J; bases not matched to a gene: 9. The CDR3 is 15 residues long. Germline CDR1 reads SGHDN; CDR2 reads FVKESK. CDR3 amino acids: CASSPRTGFGSPLHF. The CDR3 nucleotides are TGTGCCAGCAGCCCAAGGACAGGGTTTGGGTCACCCCTCCACTTT.

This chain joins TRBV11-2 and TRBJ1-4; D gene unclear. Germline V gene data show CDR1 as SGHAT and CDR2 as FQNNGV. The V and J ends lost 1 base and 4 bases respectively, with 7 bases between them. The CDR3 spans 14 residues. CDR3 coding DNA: TGTGCCAGCAGCTTAGTCGGGATTAATGAAAAACTGTTTTTT. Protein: CASSLVGINEKLFF.

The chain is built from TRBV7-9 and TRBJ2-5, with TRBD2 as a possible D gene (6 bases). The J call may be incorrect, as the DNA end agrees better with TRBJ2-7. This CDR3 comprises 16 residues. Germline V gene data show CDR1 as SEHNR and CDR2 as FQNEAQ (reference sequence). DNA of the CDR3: TGTGCCAGCAGCTTAGTAGGAGGGAAGCAGTCCTACGAGCAGTACTTC. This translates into CASSLVGGKQSYEQYF.

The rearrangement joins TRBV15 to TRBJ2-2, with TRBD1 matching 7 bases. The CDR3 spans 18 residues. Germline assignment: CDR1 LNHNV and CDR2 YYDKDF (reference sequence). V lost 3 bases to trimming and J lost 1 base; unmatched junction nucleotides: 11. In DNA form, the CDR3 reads TGTGCCACCAGCAGTTGGGGTTTCCGGGACAGGAACACCGGGGAGCTGTTTTTT. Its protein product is CATSSWGFRDRNTGELFF. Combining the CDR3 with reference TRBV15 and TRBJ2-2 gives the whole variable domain DAMVIQNPRYQVTQFGKPVTLSCSQTLNHNVMYWYQQKSSQAPKLLFHYYDKDFNNEADTPDNFQSRRPNTSFCFLDIRSPGLGDTAMYLCATSSWGFRDRNTGELFFGEGSRLTVL.

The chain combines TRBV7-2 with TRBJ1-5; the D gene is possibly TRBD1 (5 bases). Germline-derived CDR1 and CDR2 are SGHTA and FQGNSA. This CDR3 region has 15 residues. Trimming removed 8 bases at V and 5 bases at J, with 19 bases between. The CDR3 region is CASSSTLDRYQPQHF. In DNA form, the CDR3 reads TGTGCCAGCTCTTCCACCCTCGACAGATATCAGCCCCAGCATTTT.

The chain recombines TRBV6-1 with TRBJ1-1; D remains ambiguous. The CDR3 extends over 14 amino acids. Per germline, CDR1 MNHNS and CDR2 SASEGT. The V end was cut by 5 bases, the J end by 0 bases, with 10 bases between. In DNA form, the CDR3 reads TGTGCCAGCAGTACCCGGACGGTGAACACTGAAGCTTTCTTT. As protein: CASSTRTVNTEAFF.

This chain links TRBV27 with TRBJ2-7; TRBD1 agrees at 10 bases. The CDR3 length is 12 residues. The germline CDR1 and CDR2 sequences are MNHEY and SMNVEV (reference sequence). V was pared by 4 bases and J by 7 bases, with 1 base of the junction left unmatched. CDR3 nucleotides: TGTGCCAGCAGTTGGACAGGGGGAGAGCAGTACTTC. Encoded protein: CASSWTGGEQYF.

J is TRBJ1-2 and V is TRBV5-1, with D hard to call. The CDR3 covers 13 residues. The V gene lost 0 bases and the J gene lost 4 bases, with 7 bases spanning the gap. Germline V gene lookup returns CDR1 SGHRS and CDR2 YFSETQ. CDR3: CASSLEGSYGYTF. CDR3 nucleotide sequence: TGCGCCAGCAGCTTGGAAGGTTCCTATGGCTACACCTTC.

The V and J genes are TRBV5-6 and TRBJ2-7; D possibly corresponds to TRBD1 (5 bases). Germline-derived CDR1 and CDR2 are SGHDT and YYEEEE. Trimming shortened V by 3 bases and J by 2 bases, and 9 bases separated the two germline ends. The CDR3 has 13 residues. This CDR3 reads CASSYQGAYEQYF. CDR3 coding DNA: TGTGCCAGCAGCTATCAGGGTGCCTACGAGCAGTACTTC.

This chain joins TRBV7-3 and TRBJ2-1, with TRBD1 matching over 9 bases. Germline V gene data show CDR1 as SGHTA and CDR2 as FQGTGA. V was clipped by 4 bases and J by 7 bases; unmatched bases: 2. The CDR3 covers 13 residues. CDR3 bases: TGTGCCAGCAGCTCCGGGACAGGGAATGAGCAGTTCTTC. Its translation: CASSSGTGNEQFF.

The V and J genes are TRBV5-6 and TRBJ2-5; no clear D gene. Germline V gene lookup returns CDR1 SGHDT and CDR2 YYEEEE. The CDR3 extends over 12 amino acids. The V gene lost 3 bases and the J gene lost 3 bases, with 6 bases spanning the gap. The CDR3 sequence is CASSYTEETQYF. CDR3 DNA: TGTGCCAGCAGCTACACGGAAGAGACCCAGTACTTC.

The CDR3 DNA is TGTGCCAGCAGTTACTCGAAGGGCGGATACAATGAGCAGTTCTTC. This encodes CASSYSKGGYNEQFF. The chain is built from TRBV6-5 and TRBJ2-1; the D is unclear. Trimming removed 0 bases from V and 4 bases from J, with 10 bases in between. The CDR3 runs to 15 residues. CDR1 and CDR2 from the germline V gene are MNHEY and SVGAGI.

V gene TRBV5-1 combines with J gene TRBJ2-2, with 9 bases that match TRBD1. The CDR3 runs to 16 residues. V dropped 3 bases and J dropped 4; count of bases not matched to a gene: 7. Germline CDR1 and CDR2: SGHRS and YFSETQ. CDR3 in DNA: TGCGCCAGCAGCTCAGGGACAGGGAGGGGCACCGGGGAGCTGTTTTTT. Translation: CASSSGTGRGTGELFF.

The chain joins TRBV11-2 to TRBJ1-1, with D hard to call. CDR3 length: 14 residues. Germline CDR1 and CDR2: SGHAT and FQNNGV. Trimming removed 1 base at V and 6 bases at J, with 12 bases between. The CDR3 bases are TGTGCCAGCAGCTTAGGAAAGGCGGGTGCTGAAGCTTTCTTT. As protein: CASSLGKAGAEAFF.

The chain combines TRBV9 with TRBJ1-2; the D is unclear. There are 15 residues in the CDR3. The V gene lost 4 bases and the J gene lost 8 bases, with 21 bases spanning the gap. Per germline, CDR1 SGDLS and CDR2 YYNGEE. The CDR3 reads CASSPLDPRDWGYTF. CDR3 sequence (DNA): TGTGCCAGCAGCCCCCTGGACCCTCGGGATTGGGGCTACACCTTC.

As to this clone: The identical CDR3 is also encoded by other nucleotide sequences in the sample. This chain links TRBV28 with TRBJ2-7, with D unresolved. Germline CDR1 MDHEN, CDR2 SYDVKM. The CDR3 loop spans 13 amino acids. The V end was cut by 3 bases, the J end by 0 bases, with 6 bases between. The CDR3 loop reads CASSLGVSYEQYF. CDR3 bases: TGTGCCAGCAGTTTGGGTGTCTCCTACGAGCAGTACTTC.

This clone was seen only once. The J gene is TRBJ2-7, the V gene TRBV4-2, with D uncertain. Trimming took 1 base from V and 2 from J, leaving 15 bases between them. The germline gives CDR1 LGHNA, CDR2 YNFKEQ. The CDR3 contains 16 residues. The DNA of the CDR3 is TGTGCCAGCAGCCAAGCGGGCAGGCGAGTAGCCTACGAGCAGTACTTC. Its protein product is CASSQAGRRVAYEQYF.

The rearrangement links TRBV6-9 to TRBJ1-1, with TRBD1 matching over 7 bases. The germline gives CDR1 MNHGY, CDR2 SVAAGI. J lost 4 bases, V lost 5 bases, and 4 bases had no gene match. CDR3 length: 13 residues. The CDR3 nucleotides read TGTGCCAGCAGTGTGACAGGGTGCACTGAAGCTTTCTTT. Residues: CASSVTGCTEAFF.

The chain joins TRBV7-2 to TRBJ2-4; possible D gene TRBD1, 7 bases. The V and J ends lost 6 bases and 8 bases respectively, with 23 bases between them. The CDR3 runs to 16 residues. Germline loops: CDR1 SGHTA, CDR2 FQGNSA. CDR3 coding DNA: TGTGCCAGCAGACGACAGGGACTGCGTCCTCAAGACATTCAGTACTTC. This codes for CASRRQGLRPQDIQYF.

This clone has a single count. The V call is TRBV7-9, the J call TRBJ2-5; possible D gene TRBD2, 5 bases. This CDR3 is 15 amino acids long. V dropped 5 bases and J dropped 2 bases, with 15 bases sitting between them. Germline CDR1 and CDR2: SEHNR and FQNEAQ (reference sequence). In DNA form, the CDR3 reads TGTGCCAGCAGCACCATAAACGGGGTACAAGAGACCCAGTACTTC. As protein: CASSTINGVQETQYF. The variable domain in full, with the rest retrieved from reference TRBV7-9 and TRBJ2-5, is DTGVSQNPRHKITKRGQNVTFRCDPISEHNRLYWYRQTLGQGPEFLTYFQNEAQLEKSRLLSDRFSAERPKGSFSTLEIQRTEQGDSAMYLCASSTINGVQETQYFGPGTRLLVL.

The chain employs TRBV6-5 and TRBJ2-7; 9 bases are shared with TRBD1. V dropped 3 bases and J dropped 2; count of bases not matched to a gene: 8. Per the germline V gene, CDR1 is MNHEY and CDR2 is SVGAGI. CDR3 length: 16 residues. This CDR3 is CASSYSRQGDPYEQYF. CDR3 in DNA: TGTGCCAGCAGTTATTCTAGACAGGGGGACCCCTACGAGCAGTACTTC.

CDR3 in DNA: TGTGCCAGCAGTGCGGGGGGCCCATGGGAGACCCAGTACTTC. Amino acids: CASSAGGPWETQYF. The chain is built from TRBV6-5 and TRBJ2-5; 8 nucleotides agree with TRBD2. The germline V gene has CDR1 MNHEY and CDR2 SVGAGI. This CDR3 contains 14 residues. V gave up 5 bases and J gave up 5 bases; unmatched junction bases: 7.

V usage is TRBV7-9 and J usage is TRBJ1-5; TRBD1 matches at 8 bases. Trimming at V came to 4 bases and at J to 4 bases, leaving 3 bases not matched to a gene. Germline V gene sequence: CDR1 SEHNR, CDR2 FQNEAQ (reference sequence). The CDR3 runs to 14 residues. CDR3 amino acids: CASSSTGDNQPQHF. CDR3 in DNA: TGTGCCAGCAGCTCGACAGGGGATAATCAGCCCCAGCATTTT.

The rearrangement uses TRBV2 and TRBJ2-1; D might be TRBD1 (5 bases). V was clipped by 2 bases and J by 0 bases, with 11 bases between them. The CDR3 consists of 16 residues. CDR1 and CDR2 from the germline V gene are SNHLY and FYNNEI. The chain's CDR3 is CASSESGRVSYNEQFF. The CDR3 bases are TGTGCCAGCAGTGAATCGGGCAGGGTCTCCTACAATGAGCAGTTCTTC.

CDR3 sequence: CASSEGLAGGYEQYF. Here the CDR3 DNA reads TGTGCCAGCAGTGAGGGGCTAGCGGGAGGGTACGAGCAGTACTTC. The chain has TRBV6-1 and TRBJ2-7; 12 nucleotides agree with TRBD2. Per the germline V gene, CDR1 is MNHNS and CDR2 is SASEGT. The CDR3 length is 15 residues. Trimming took 3 bases from V and 4 from J; bases not matched to a gene: 4.

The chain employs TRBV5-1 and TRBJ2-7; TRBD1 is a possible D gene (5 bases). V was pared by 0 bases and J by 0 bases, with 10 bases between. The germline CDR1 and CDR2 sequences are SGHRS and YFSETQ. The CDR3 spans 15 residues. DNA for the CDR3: TGCGCCAGCAGCTTGGGACAGCAGAGCTCCTACGAGCAGTACTTC. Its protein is CASSLGQQSSYEQYF.

The CDR3 DNA is TGTGCCAGCAGTAACACGGACACCCGGAGGTATGGCTACACCTTC. Its translation is CASSNTDTRRYGYTF. The V and J genes are TRBV6-5 and TRBJ1-2; D may be TRBD1 (5 bases). CDR1 MNHEY and CDR2 SVGAGI come from the germline V gene. This CDR3 is 15 amino acids long. V was shortened by 5 bases and J by 5 bases, with 18 bases between the two germline ends.

The CDR3 DNA reads TGTGCCAGCAGCTTAGAGAGGGGGGAAGCTTTCTTT. Translated: CASSLERGEAFF. The rearrangement links TRBV6-1 to TRBJ1-1; a possible D gene is TRBD1 (6 bases). Per the germline V gene, CDR1 is MNHNS and CDR2 is SASEGT. The CDR3 spans 12 residues. Between the trimmed V and J ends, which lost 6 bases and 8 bases, there was a span of 13 bases.